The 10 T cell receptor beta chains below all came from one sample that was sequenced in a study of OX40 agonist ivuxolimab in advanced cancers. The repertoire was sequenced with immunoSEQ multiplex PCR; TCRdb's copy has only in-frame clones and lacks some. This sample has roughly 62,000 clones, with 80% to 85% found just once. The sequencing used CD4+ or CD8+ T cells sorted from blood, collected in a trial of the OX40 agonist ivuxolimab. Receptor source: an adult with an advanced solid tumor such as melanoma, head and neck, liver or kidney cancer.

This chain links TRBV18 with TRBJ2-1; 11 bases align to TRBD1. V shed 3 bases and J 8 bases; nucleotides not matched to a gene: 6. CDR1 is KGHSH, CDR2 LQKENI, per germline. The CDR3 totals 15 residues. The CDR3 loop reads CASSPPDRGLYEQFF. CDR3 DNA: TGTGCCAGCTCACCCCCGGACAGGGGGCTCTATGAGCAGTTCTTC.

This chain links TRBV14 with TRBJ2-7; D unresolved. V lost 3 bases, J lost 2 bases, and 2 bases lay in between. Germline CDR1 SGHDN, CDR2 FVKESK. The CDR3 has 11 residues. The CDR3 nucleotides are TGTGCCAGCAGCCAGACCTACGAGCAGTACTTC. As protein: CASSQTYEQYF.

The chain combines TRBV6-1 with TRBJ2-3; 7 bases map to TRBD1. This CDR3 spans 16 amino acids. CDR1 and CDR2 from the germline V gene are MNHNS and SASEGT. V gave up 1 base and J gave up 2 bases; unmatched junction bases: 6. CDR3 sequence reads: CASSEDRTGITDTQYF. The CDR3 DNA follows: TGTGCCAGCAGTGAAGACAGGACAGGCATCACAGATACGCAGTATTTT.

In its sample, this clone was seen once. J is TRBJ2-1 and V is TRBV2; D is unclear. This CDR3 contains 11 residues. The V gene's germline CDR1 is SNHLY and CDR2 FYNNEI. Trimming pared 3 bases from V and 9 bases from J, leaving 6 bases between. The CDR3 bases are TGTGCCAGCAGTGACCCCGGTGAGCAGTTCTTC. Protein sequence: CASSDPGEQFF. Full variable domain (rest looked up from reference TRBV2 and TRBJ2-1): EPEVTQTPSHQVTQMGQEVILRCVPISNHLYFYWYRQILGQKVEFLVSFYNNEISEKSEIFDDQFSVERPDGSNFTLKIRSTKLEDSAMYFCASSDPGEQFFGPGTRLTVL.

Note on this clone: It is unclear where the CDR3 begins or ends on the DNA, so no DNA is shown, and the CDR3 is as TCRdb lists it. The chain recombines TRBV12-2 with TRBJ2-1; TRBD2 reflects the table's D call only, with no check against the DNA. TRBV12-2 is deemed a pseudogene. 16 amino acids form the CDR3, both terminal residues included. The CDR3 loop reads CASRLAVAGGSGEQFF.

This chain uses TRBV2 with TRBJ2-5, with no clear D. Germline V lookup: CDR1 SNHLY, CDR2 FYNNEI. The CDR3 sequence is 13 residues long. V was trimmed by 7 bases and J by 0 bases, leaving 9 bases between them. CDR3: CASTDGYQETQYF. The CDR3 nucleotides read TGTGCCAGCACCGACGGTTACCAAGAGACCCAGTACTTC. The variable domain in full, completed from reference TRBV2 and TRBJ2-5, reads EPEVTQTPSHQVTQMGQEVILRCVPISNHLYFYWYRQILGQKVEFLVSFYNNEISEKSEIFDDQFSVERPDGSNFTLKIRSTKLEDSAMYFCASTDGYQETQYFGPGTRLLVL.

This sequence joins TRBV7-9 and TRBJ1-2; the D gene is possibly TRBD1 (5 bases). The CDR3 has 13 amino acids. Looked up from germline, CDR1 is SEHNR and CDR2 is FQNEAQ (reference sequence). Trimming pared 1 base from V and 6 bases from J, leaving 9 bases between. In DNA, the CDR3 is TGTGCCAGCAGCTTAGGTAGAGGGGATGGCTACACCTTC. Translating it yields CASSLGRGDGYTF. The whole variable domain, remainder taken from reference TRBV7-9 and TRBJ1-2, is DTGVSQNPRHKITKRGQNVTFRCDPISEHNRLYWYRQTLGQGPEFLTYFQNEAQLEKSRLLSDRFSAERPKGSFSTLEIQRTEQGDSAMYLCASSLGRGDGYTFGSGTRLTVV.

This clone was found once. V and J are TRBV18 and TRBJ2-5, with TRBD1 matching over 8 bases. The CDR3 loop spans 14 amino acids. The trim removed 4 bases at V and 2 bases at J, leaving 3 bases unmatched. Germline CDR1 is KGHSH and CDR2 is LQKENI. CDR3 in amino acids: CASSLRQGQETQYF. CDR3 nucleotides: TGTGCCAGCTCACTACGACAGGGGCAAGAGACCCAGTACTTC.

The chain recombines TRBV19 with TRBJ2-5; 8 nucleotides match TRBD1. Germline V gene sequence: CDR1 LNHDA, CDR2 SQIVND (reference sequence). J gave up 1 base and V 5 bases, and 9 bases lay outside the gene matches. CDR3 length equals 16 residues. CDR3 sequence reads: CASSLTNRGVQETQYF. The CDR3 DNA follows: TGTGCCAGTAGTCTAACAAACAGGGGGGTCCAAGAGACCCAGTACTTC.

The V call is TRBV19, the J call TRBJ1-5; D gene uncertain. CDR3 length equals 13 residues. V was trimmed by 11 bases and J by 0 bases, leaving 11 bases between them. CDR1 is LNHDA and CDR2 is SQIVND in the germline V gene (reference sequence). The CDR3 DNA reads TGTGCCTCGGGTGAGAATAGCAATCAGCCCCAGCATTTT. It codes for CASGENSNQPQHF.